One and the same sample provided the 13 T cell receptor beta chains below, sequenced in a study of T cells after yellow fever vaccination. TCRdb reprocessed the 5' RACE reads with MiXCR, giving one entry per CDR3 protein. This table holds 300,000 to 350,000 distinct CDR3 sequences, around 8.1% found once. The specimen comprised PBMCs, sampled approximately 47 days after the first yellow fever vaccination. These receptors all stem from a man aged 18 to 29 who received the YFV17D yellow fever vaccine.

This chain connects TRBV7-2 to TRBJ2-5; D is uncertain. V lost 5 bases and J lost 9, with 22 bases in between. The CDR3 spans 15 residues. Germline V gives CDR1 SGHTA, CDR2 FQGNSA. CDR3 sequence reads: CASSPMGPLRMAQYF. CDR3 coding DNA: TGTGCCAGCAGCCCGATGGGCCCTTTAAGGATGGCCCAGTACTTC.

About this clonotype itself: This could be a read error, since a much larger clone is one nucleotide away. The chain uses TRBV20-1 and TRBJ2-3; 8 nucleotides agree with TRBD2. This CDR3 comprises 13 residues. The germline gives CDR1 DFQATT, CDR2 SNEGSKA (reference sequence). Germline trimming cut 4 bases from V and 1 base from J; bases unmatched to any gene: 1. As DNA, the CDR3 is TGCAGTGCTAACGGGGGGGGCACAGATACGCAGTATTTT. Translating it yields CSANGGGTDTQYF.

There are many counts of this clonotype. V and J are TRBV20-1 and TRBJ1-3; TRBD1 might be the D (5 bases). The CDR3 consists of 14 residues. Trimming cost V 6 bases and J 0 bases, with 12 bases left between them. Germline V gives CDR1 DFQATT, CDR2 SNEGSKA (reference sequence). CDR3 DNA sequence: TGCAGTGCCCGGGACCAAAACTCTGGAAACACCATATATTTT. Amino acids: CSARDQNSGNTIYF.

The table lists this clonotype with a few counts. This chain uses TRBV6-1 with TRBJ2-2; D call uncertain. The CDR3 loop spans 13 amino acids. The germline gives CDR1 MNHNS, CDR2 SASEGT. V shed 6 bases and J shed 5 bases, with 10 bases lying between them. CDR3 residues: CASRGLVTGELFF. The CDR3 bases are TGTGCCAGCAGAGGATTAGTAACCGGGGAGCTGTTTTTT.

The CDR3 bases are TGTGCCAGCAGCTTAGATGTGAAAGTTGGACAGGGCGAGAAAAACATTCAGTACTTC. Its protein product is CASSLDVKVGQGEKNIQYF. This chain joins TRBV11-2 and TRBJ2-4; TRBD1 matches 8 bases. The CDR3 contains 19 residues. Germline lookup yields CDR1 SGHAT and CDR2 FQNNGV. Unmatched junction bases numbered 14, after V lost 0 bases and J lost 4 bases.

This chain uses TRBV5-1 with TRBJ2-2; D is uncertain. CDR3 length: 14 residues. The germline V gene encodes CDR1 SGHRS and CDR2 YFSETQ. V lost 4 bases to trimming and J lost 4 bases, with 11 bases between them. The CDR3 spells CASSRYYSTGELFF. CDR3 nucleotide sequence: TGCGCCAGCAGCCGATACTATTCCACCGGGGAGCTGTTTTTT.

The chain is built from TRBV28 and TRBJ2-7, with 9 bases that match TRBD1. CDR1 MDHEN and CDR2 SYDVKM come from the germline V gene. The CDR3 runs to 15 residues. V lost 1 base and J lost 5; bases outside the gene matches: 6. CDR3 bases: TGTGCCAGCAGTTTATCCGGGACAGGGTACAACGAGCAGTACTTC. Translation gives CASSLSGTGYNEQYF.

This chain connects TRBV6-2 or TRBV6-3 to TRBJ2-5; either TRBD1 or TRBD2 may fit D (5 bases each). V lost 2 bases, J lost 2 bases, and 12 bases lay in between. Germline assignment: CDR1 MNHEY and CDR2 SVGEGT. This CDR3 has 15 amino acids. CDR3 sequence: CASSYVWGKQETQYF. In DNA, the CDR3 is TGTGCCAGCAGTTACGTTTGGGGGAAACAAGAGACCCAGTACTTC.

This clonotype was recorded a few times. Written as DNA, the CDR3 is TGTGCCAGCAGATGGGGACAGGGAACGATGAACACTGAAGCTTTCTTT. Translation gives CASRWGQGTMNTEAFF. The chain joins TRBV7-9 to TRBJ1-1; 9 bases are a match to TRBD1. The CDR3 spans 16 residues. Unmatched junction bases numbered 8, after V lost 6 bases and J lost 0 bases. The germline V gene encodes CDR1 SEHNR and CDR2 FQNEAQ (reference sequence).

This clonotype was recorded a few times. The gene calls are TRBV10-3 and TRBJ1-2; D uncertain. CDR1 and CDR2 (germline): ENHRY, SYGVKD. The germline V and J ends were trimmed by 10 bases and 8 bases, with 17 bases remaining between them. This CDR3 is 12 amino acids long. This CDR3 is CASQEGGGGYTF. CDR3 in DNA: TGTGCCAGCCAGGAGGGCGGAGGAGGCTACACCTTC.

There are a few counts of this clonotype. The chain has TRBV12-3 or TRBV12-4 and TRBJ2-5; tentatively, D is TRBD2 (5 bases). There are 13 residues in the CDR3. V shed 5 bases and J shed 3 bases, with 10 bases lying between them. The CDR3 sequence: CASSRDPKETQYF. Written as DNA, the CDR3 is TGTGCCAGCAGTCGGGATCCCAAAGAGACCCAGTACTTC.

This chain uses TRBV6-1 with TRBJ2-7, with a weak D call TRBD1 (6 bases). The CDR3 consists of 16 residues. Germline CDR1 and CDR2: MNHNS and SASEGT. The V and J ends lost 2 bases and 3 bases respectively, with 17 bases between them. CDR3 region: CASSELPGVGLYEQYF. CDR3 coding DNA: TGTGCCAGCAGTGAACTCCCAGGGGTAGGTCTCTACGAGCAGTACTTC.

The chain combines TRBV12-3 or TRBV12-4 with TRBJ1-3; D call uncertain. Trimming shortened V by 3 bases and J by 3 bases, and 3 bases separated the two germline ends. The CDR3 has 12 amino acids. The chain's CDR3 is CASSFYGNTIYF. The CDR3, as DNA: TGTGCCAGCAGTTTTTATGGAAACACCATATATTTT.